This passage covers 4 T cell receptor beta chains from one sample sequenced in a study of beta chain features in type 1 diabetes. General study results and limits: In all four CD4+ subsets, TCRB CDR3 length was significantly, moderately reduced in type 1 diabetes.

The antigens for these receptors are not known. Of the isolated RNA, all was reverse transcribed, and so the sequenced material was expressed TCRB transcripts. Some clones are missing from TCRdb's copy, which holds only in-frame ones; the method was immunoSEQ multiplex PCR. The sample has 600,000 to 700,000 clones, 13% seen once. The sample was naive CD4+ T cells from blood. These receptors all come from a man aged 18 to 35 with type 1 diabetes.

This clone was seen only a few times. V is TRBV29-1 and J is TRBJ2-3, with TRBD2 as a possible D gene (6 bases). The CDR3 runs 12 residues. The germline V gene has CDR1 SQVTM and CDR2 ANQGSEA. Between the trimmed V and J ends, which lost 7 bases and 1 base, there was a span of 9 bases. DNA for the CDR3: TGCAGCGGCGGGGCCGGCACAGATACGCAGTATTTT. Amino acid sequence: CSGGAGTDTQYF.

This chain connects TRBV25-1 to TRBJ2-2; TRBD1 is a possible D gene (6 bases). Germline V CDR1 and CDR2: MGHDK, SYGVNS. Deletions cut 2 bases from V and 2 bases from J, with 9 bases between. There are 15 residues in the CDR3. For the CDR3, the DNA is TGTGCCAGCAGTGAAACAGGGCTTAACACCGGGGAGCTGTTTTTT. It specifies CASSETGLNTGELFF.

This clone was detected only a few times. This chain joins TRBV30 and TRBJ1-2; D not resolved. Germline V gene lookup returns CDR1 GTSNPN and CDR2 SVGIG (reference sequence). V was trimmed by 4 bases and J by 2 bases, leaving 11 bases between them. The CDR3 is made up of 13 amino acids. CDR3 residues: CAWNRPINYGYTF. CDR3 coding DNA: TGTGCCTGGAACAGACCTATAAACTATGGCTACACCTTC.

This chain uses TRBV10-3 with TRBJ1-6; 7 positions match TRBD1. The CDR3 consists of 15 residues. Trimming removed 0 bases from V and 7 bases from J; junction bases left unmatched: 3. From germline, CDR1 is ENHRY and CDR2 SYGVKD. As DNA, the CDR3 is TGTGCCATCAGTGAGTCTGGGACAGAAAATTCACCCCTCCACTTT. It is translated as CAISESGTENSPLHF.